These T cell receptor beta chains were read from a single sample in a study of blood T cell repertoires in COVID-19. The repertoire was sequenced with immunoSEQ multiplex PCR; TCRdb's copy has only in-frame clones and lacks some. The table has roughly 32,000 clones, around 77% seen once; the top ten hold roughly 17%. The sample was peripheral blood. The receptors were gathered from a human donor in a cohort sampled during active COVID-19. The CDR3 runs from the conserved cysteine through the conserved F or W. A D gene is named only where the DNA matches it firmly. Only part of the rows carry a size: once, few, many, or a class if the clone is expanded.

15 TRBJ1-4 TRBD1 - TRBV9 CASSVTGAREEKLFF TGTGCCAGCAGCGTTACAGGGGCTCGAGAGGAAAAACTGTTTTTT
14 TRBJ2-7 - - TRBV5-4 CASTVAGGAAEQYF TGTGCCAGCACCGTGGCGGGCGGCGCTGCCGAGCAGTACTTC
14 TRBJ2-4 - - TRBV7-9 CASSLTGASNIQYF TGTGCCAGCAGCTTGACGGGAGCCAGTAACATTCAGTACTTC
17 TRBJ1-2 - - TRBV11-2 CASSYIRGPQGNHGYTF TGTGCCAGCAGCTACATTAGGGGTCCCCAGGGAAATCATGGCTACACCTTC
16 TRBJ2-3 - - TRBV9 CASSARSSGSTDTQYF TGTGCCAGCAGCGCTCGGAGTAGCGGTAGCACAGATACGCAGTATTTT
11 TRBJ2-7 - few TRBV2 CASAIQGKQYF TGTGCCAGCGCTATCCAGGGGAAACAGTACTTC
16 TRBJ1-6 - - TRBV7-2 CASSLMAGSYNSPLHF TGTGCCAGCAGCTTAATGGCAGGCTCCTATAATTCACCCCTCCACTTT
16 TRBJ2-1 - few TRBV18 CASSLIASLGYNEQFF TGTGCCAGCTCACTAATAGCGAGCTTAGGGTACAATGAGCAGTTCTTC
15 TRBJ1-1 - - TRBV21-1 CASSAQGTGHTEAFF TGTGCCAGCAGCGCCCAGGGGACAGGTCACACTGAAGCTTTCTTT
11 TRBJ2-7 - - TRBV28 CASSPRYEQYF TGTGCCAGCAGTCCGCGTTACGAGCAGTACTTC
15 TRBJ1-3 - - TRBV5-1 CASSSGLTSGNTIYF TGCGCCAGCAGCTCTGGACTGACCTCTGGAAACACCATATATTTT
15 TRBJ1-5 - - TRBV19 CASSPTDRGFRPQHF TGTGCCAGTAGTCCTACCGACCGGGGGTTCCGGCCCCAGCATTTT
13 TRBJ1-5 - - TRBV6-1 CASRIGVGQPQHF TGTGCCAGCAGAATCGGGGTGGGTCAGCCCCAGCATTTT
14 TRBJ2-1 TRBD2 - TRBV10-3 CAIKNLAGDNEQFF TGTGCCATCAAGAACCTAGCGGGGGACAATGAGCAGTTCTTC
14 TRBJ2-7 - few TRBV7-9 CASSLETGSYEQYF TGTGCCAGCAGCTTGGAAACAGGGTCCTACGAGCAGTACTTC
14 TRBJ2-2 - - TRBV24-1 CATTPGQNTGELFF TGTGCCACCACACCGGGACAGAACACCGGGGAGCTGTTTTTT
13 TRBJ2-1 - - TRBV7-3 CASSLDSNNEQFF TGTGCCAGCAGCTTAGACTCGAACAATGAGCAGTTCTTC
17 TRBJ1-5 TRBD1 - TRBV6-6 CASSPTRQGTSNQPQHF TGTGCCAGCAGTCCGACGAGACAGGGGACGAGCAATCAGCCCCAGCATTTT
14 TRBJ1-2 TRBD1 - TRBV7-2 CASSGSQGAGGYTF TGTGCCAGCAGCGGATCACAGGGGGCGGGAGGCTACACCTTC
15 TRBJ2-1 TRBD1 - TRBV11-2 CASSVTGTGVYEQFF TGTGCCAGCAGCGTCACCGGGACAGGGGTCTATGAGCAGTTCTTC
13 TRBJ2-3 - - TRBV5-5 CASNLVGTDTQYF TGTGCCAGCAACCTAGTCGGCACAGATACGCAGTATTTT
15 TRBJ1-5 TRBD1 once TRBV7-8 CASSRHRGSNQPQHF TGTGCCAGCAGCCGACACAGGGGGAGCAATCAGCCCCAGCATTTT
18 TRBJ2-6 TRBD2 - TRBV11-2 CASSLRAGESSGANVLTF TGTGCCAGCAGCTTACGGGCGGGGGAAAGCTCTGGGGCCAACGTCCTGACTTTC
13 TRBJ1-1 - - TRBV12-3/TRBV12-4 CASSFLGGTEAFF TGTGCCAGCAGTTTTCTAGGGGGCACTGAAGCTTTCTTT
18 TRBJ2-5 TRBD2 - TRBV5-6 CASSGWGLAGGMKETQYF TGTGCCAGCAGCGGATGGGGACTAGCGGGAGGGATGAAAGAGACCCAGTACTTC
17 TRBJ2-2 TRBD1 - TRBV11-1 CASSLALWTGNTGELFF TGTGCCAGCAGCTTAGCGCTATGGACAGGGAACACCGGGGAGCTGTTTTTT
15 TRBJ1-1 - once TRBV18 CASSPTQGTQSEAFF TGTGCCAGCTCCCCTACCCAGGGGACCCAAAGTGAAGCTTTCTTT
18 TRBJ2-7 TRBD2 - TRBV10-3 CAIRPGLAGGSSKYEQYF TGTGCCATCAGACCCGGACTAGCGGGGGGGAGTAGTAAGTACGAGCAGTACTTC
15 TRBJ1-2 - - TRBV7-2 CASSLAEGYGYGYTF TGTGCCAGCAGCTTAGCAGAGGGTTACGGCTATGGCTACACCTTC
15 TRBJ2-2 - - TRBV6-6 CASSTNRPRGGELFF TGTGCCAGCAGCACTAACCGGCCCCGGGGCGGGGAGCTGTTTTTT
17 TRBJ1-4 TRBD1 - TRBV10-3 CATGDRDRSFSNEKLFF TGTGCCACCGGGGACCGGGACAGGTCGTTTTCTAATGAAAAACTGTTTTTT
14 TRBJ2-3 - - TRBV11-2 CASSLVAVTDTQYF TGTGCCAGCAGCTTAGTTGCGGTGACAGATACGCAGTATTTT
15 TRBJ2-2 TRBD2 - TRBV7-8 CASGSGGLSGGELFF TGTGCCAGCGGGAGCGGGGGGCTGTCAGGTGGGGAGCTGTTTTTT
14 TRBJ1-5 - hyperexpanded TRBV27 CASSLGRARQPQHF TGTGCCAGCAGTTTGGGCAGGGCCAGGCAGCCCCAGCATTTT
12 TRBJ2-7 - - TRBV19 CASMSEAYEQYF TGTGCCAGTATGTCTGAGGCCTACGAGCAGTACTTC
14 TRBJ1-2 - - TRBV5-8 CASSLGGRNYGYTF TGTGCCAGCAGCTTGGGGGGGCGGAACTATGGCTACACCTTC
13 TRBJ1-5 - once TRBV3-1/TRBV3-2 CASSRGDNQPQHF TGTGCCAGCAGCCGGGGAGACAATCAGCCCCAGCATTTT
17 TRBJ2-1 - - TRBV14 CASSQNRQGYIYNEQFF TGTGCCAGCAGCCAGAATCGGCAGGGGTACATTTACAATGAGCAGTTCTTC
13 TRBJ2-5 - - TRBV18 CASSRGLGETQYF TGTGCCAGCTCCCGGGGTTTGGGAGAGACCCAGTACTTC
16 TRBJ2-1 - - TRBV7-6 CASSLGARGSYNEQFF TGTGCCAGCAGCTTAGGGGCTAGGGGATCCTACAATGAGCAGTTCTTC
20 TRBJ2-6 TRBD1 once TRBV7-6 CASSLYGAGGRGSGANVLTF TGTGCCAGCAGCTTATATGGGGCAGGGGGCAGGGGCTCTGGGGCCAACGTCCTGACTTTC
14 TRBJ2-7 - - TRBV6-2/TRBV6-3 CASSYSGGSYEQYF TGTGCCAGCAGTTACTCAGGGGGTTCCTACGAGCAGTACTTC
13 TRBJ2-7 - - TRBV6-5 CASRGLSPYEQYF TGTGCCAGCAGAGGACTTTCCCCGTACGAGCAGTACTTC
14 TRBJ2-1 TRBD2 - TRBV30 CAWRQVAGVREQFF TGTGCCTGGAGGCAGGTAGCGGGAGTTCGGGAGCAGTTCTTC
15 TRBJ1-2 TRBD1 few TRBV7-9 CASSLARTGGYGYTF TGTGCCAGCAGCTTAGCGAGGACAGGGGGATACGGCTACACCTTC
15 TRBJ2-1 - once TRBV6-6 CASVGGGARYNEQFF TGTGCCAGCGTGGGGGGGGGCGCCCGTTACAATGAGCAGTTCTTC
16 TRBJ2-1 TRBD2 few TRBV4-3 CASSQLATSGRYEQFF TGCGCCAGCAGCCAATTGGCGACTAGCGGGAGATATGAGCAGTTCTTC
15 TRBJ2-5 - - TRBV30 CAWSGPGFGGETQYF TGTGCCTGGAGCGGACCGGGATTTGGGGGGGAGACCCAGTACTTC
14 TRBJ1-2 TRBD1 - TRBV12-5 CASGLGRGVVGYTF TGTGCTAGTGGTTTGGGCAGGGGGGTTGTCGGCTACACCTTC